The 6 T cell receptor beta chains given below trace back to one sample, sequenced in a study of kidney transplant recipient with SARS-CoV-2 infection. TCRdb re-analysed the reads in MiXCR, keeping a single row per CDR3 protein. The sample holds under 250,000 distinct CDR3 sequences; about 30% are singletons and the top ten take roughly 7%. This specimen consisted of a blood sample, obtained at baseline and between days 110 and 120 from a kidney transplant recipient. The source is a male patient aged 25 to 39 who had COVID-19 and was a kidney transplant recipient. The T cells may come from the graft donor.

This clonotype was seen ten or more times. The chain links TRBV2 to TRBJ2-2, with D perhaps matching TRBD1 or TRBD2 (5 bases each). Germline assignment: CDR1 SNHLY and CDR2 FYNNEI. V lost 4 bases to trimming and J lost 5 bases, with 14 bases between them. There are 15 residues in the CDR3. CDR3 region: CASSAPGHGTGELFF. CDR3 DNA sequence: TGTGCCAGCAGTGCGCCGGGGCACGGAACCGGGGAGCTGTTTTTT.

This clonotype was detected many times. The rearrangement links TRBV8-2 to TRBJ1-2. TRBV8-2 is listed as a pseudogene. The CDR3 is made up of 16 amino acids. CDR3 sequence: CGSRKVDSRKTYGYTF. The CDR3 DNA reads TGTGGCAGTAGGAAAGTTGATAGCCGAAAGACCTATGGCTACACCTTC.

This clonotype was seen ten or more times. V is TRBV10-1 and J is TRBJ2-2; no reliable D call. This CDR3 comprises 16 residues. CDR1 and CDR2 (germline): WNHNN, SYGVQD (reference sequence). The ends were cut back, 4 bases at V and 5 bases at J, with 17 bases in the middle. The CDR3 is CASSVLSTTQTGELFF. The CDR3 nucleotides read TGCGCCAGCAGTGTCTTGTCAACCACCCAGACCGGGGAGCTGTTTTTT.

This clonotype was counted many times. The chain has TRBV28 and TRBJ1-5; a weak D match, TRBD1 (5 bases). Germline V gene lookup returns CDR1 MDHEN and CDR2 SYDVKM. V was pared by 5 bases and J by 4 bases, with 18 bases between. The CDR3 extends over 16 amino acids. The CDR3 sequence is CASSSRRQGGNQPQHF. CDR3 in DNA: TGTGCCAGCAGTAGCCGTAGGCAGGGTGGGAATCAGCCCCAGCATTTT.

This clonotype was recorded many times. The V call is TRBV18, the J call TRBJ2-1; no clear D. Germline-derived CDR1 and CDR2 are KGHSH and LQKENI. V was trimmed by 6 bases and J by 9 bases, leaving 12 bases between them. This CDR3 is 12 amino acids long. The CDR3 DNA sequence: TGTGCCAGCTCCCACCCCCAGTTTGAGCAGTTCTTC. This gives the protein CASSHPQFEQFF.

This clonotype was picked up many times. CDR3 amino acids: CASSLQGSSYNEQFF. In DNA, the CDR3 is TGTGCCAGCAGCTTACAGGGCAGCTCCTACAATGAGCAGTTCTTC. The V gene is TRBV11-3, the J gene TRBJ2-1; D possibly corresponds to TRBD1 (5 bases). Deletions cut 2 bases from V and 0 bases from J, with 8 bases between. The CDR3 contains 15 residues. Per the germline V gene, CDR1 is SGHNT and CDR2 is YENEEA.